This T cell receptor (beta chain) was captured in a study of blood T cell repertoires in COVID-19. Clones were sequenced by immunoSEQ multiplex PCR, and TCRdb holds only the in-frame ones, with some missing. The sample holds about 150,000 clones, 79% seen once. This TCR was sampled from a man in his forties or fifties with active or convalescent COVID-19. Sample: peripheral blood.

CDR3: CASRLTGGLETQYF. The CDR3 nucleotides are TGTGCCAGCCGACTAACGGGGGGTTTGGAGACCCAGTACTTC. This chain joins TRBV28 and TRBJ2-5; TRBD2 matches at 7 bases. This CDR3 comprises 14 residues. V gave up 8 bases and J gave up 5 bases; unmatched junction bases: 11. Germline assignment: CDR1 MDHEN and CDR2 SYDVKM. Together with reference TRBV28 and TRBJ2-5, the CDR3 gives the full variable domain: DVKVTQSSRYLVKRTGEKVFLECVQDMDHENMFWYRQDPGLGLRLIYFSYDVKMKEKGDIPEGYSVSREKKERFSLILESASTNQTSMYLCASRLTGGLETQYFGPGTRLLVL.